The sequence of this TCR beta chain was determined in a study of PD-1 blockade in classical Hodgkin lymphoma. Study results and limitations: At baseline, newly diagnosed patients reportedly showed less TCR diversity than healthy donors. While CD8+ TCR diversity did not rise significantly by C4D1, CD4+ TCR diversity did.

The CDR3 is made up of 16 amino acids. V dropped 2 bases and J dropped 4; count of bases not matched to a gene: 1. The germline CDR1 and CDR2 sequences are SGDLS and YYNGEE. Each patient experienced a relapse that followed autologous stem cell transplantation, and brentuximab vedotin exposure varied. Researchers report purifying CD4+ T cells from thawed PBMCs by magnetic negative selection. Best overall response was complete response, partial response or progressive disease in these relapsed/refractory classical Hodgkin lymphoma patients. Here immunoSEQ multiplex PCR was the method, and the copy in TCRdb shows in-frame clones only, minus some. The sample contains tens of thousands of clones, approximately 83% of which appear only once. Of note for this clone: Its antigen remains unknown.

This clonotype was obtained from a human donor with classical Hodgkin lymphoma. The V call is TRBV9, the J call TRBJ2-3, with 16 bases matching TRBD2. This material consisted of CD4+ T cells from blood, taken at baseline. The CDR3 sequence is CASSVGTSGRADTQYF. The CDR3 bases are TGTGCCAGCAGCGTGGGGACTAGCGGGAGGGCAGATACGCAGTATTTT.